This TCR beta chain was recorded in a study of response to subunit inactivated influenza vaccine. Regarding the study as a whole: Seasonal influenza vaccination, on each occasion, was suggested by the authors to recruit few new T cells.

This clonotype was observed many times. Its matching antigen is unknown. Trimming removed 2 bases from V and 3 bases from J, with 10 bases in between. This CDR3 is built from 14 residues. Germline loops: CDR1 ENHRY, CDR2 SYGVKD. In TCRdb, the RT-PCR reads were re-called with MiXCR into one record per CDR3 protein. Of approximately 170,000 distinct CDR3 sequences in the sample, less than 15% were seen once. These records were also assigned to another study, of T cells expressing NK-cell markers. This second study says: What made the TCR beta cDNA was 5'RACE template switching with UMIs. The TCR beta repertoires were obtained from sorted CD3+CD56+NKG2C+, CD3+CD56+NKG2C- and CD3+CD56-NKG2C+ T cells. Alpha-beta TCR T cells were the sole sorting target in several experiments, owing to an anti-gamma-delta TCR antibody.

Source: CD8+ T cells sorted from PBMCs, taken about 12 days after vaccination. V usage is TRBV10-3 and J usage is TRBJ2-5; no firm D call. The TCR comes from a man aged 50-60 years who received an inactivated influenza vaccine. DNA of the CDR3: TGTGCCATCAGTGAGCAAGGGTCGGAAGAGACCCAGTACTTC. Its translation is CAISEQGSEETQYF.